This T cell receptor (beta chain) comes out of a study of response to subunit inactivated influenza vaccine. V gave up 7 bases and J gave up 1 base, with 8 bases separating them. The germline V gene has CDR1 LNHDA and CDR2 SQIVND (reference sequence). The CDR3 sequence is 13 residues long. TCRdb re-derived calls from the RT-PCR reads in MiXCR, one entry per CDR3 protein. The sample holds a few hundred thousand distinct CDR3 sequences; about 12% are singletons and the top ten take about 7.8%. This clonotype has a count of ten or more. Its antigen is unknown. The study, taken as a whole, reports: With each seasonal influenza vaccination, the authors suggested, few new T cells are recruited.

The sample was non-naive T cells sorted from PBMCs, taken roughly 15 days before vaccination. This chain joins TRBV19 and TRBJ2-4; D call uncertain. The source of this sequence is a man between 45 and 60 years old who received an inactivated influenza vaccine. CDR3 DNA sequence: TGTGCCAGTATTTCCAGGGCCAAAAACATTCAGTACTTC. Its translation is CASISRAKNIQYF.